Below are 15 T cell receptor beta chains sequenced from a single sample in a study of blood T cells in healthy people across ages. For the second PCR, which ran for roughly 6 to 12 cycles, a sample-barcoded 5' primer and a J-beta primer mix were used. TCRdb reanalysed the 5' RACE reads using MiXCR and keeps one entry per CDR3 protein. Among 850,000 to 1,100,000 distinct CDR3 sequences, roughly two fifths were seen once, and the ten largest hold 13%. Sample: blood. All receptors come from a man between 18 and 29 years old in good health.

The CDR3: CSAGKNQDAFF. CDR3 nucleotide sequence: TGCAGTGCTGGTAAGAACCAAGACGCTTTCTTT. This sequence joins TRBV20-1 and TRBJ1-1, with D unresolved. The CDR3 spans 11 residues. Germline-derived CDR1 and CDR2 are DFQATT and SNEGSKA (reference sequence). V gave up 5 bases and J gave up 11 bases, with 15 bases separating them.

This clonotype was seen a handful of times. The rearrangement links TRBV7-3 to TRBJ2-3; 8 nucleotides agree with TRBD2. After removal of 5 bases from V and 2 bases from J, the junction contained 15 bases not matched to a gene. The CDR3 is 18 residues long. Germline assignment: CDR1 SGHTA and CDR2 FQGTGA. The CDR3 DNA reads as TGTGCCAGCAGCCATAACTCGGGGGGGTCTGGGCTCACAGATACGCAGTATTTT. The encoded protein is CASSHNSGGSGLTDTQYF.

The V and J genes are TRBV10-2 and TRBJ1-1; unclear D gene. V shed 3 bases and J shed 1 base, with 9 bases lying between them. CDR1 is WSHSY and CDR2 is SAAADI in the germline V gene. This CDR3 spans 14 amino acids. Here the CDR3 reads CASSEWWGNTEAFF. DNA of the CDR3: TGCGCCAGCAGTGAATGGTGGGGGAACACTGAAGCTTTCTTT.

CDR3 bases: TGTGCCAGCAGTTTATTGGGGGGCAGCCGGATTTACGAGCAGTACTTC. It is translated as CASSLLGGSRIYEQYF. The chain uses TRBV27 and TRBJ2-5; D possibly matches TRBD1 or TRBD2 (6 bases each). The J call is doubtful: the DNA matches TRBJ2-7 better. Germline CDR1 MNHEY, CDR2 SMNVEV (reference sequence). This CDR3 contains 16 residues.

This clonotype was recorded at least ten times. The junction departs from the called germline gene at one end, perhaps through a read error. V usage is TRBV12-3 or TRBV12-4 and J usage is TRBJ1-1; 9 positions agree with TRBD1. The CDR3 has 15 residues. The CDR3 loop is CASSLATGGRTEAFF. As DNA, the CDR3 is TGTGCCAGCAGCTTAGCCACAGGGGGCAGGACTGAAGCTTTCTTT.

This clonotype was picked up a small number of times. J is TRBJ2-3 and V is TRBV9; 9 bases map to TRBD2. Germline values: CDR1 SGDLS, CDR2 YYNGEE. CDR3 length: 17 amino acids. V was pared by 0 bases and J by 2 bases, with 7 bases of the junction left unmatched. CDR3 amino acids: CASSVDERGESTDTQYF. CDR3 sequence (DNA): TGTGCCAGCAGCGTAGACGAGCGGGGGGAATCCACAGATACGCAGTATTTT.

This clonotype has at least ten counts. The chain combines TRBV6-6 with TRBJ1-1, with a possible D match to TRBD1 (5 bases). V was shortened by 6 bases and J by 4 bases, with 15 bases between the two germline ends. This CDR3 spans 14 amino acids. The germline V gene has CDR1 MNHNY and CDR2 SVGAGI (reference sequence). CDR3 bases: TGTGCCAGCAGACAAGGAGGGGTGGGCACTGAAGCTTTCTTT. Translating gives CASRQGGVGTEAFF.

This clonotype has just a few counts. This chain links TRBV3-1 with TRBJ2-5; no definite D call. The CDR3 is 12 amino acids. V lost 4 bases and J lost 3, with 6 bases in between. CDR1 is LGHDT, CDR2 YNNKEL, per germline (reference sequence). The CDR3 region has the DNA TGTGCCAGCAGCCGAAGCGAAGAGACCCAGTACTTC. This encodes CASSRSEETQYF.

This rearrangement joins TRBV5-1 to TRBJ2-1, with 8 positions matching TRBD2. The CDR3 spans 16 residues. Germline lookup yields CDR1 SGHRS and CDR2 YFSETQ. The V gene end was trimmed by 0 bases and the J gene end by 6 bases; junction bases not matched to a gene: 8. CDR3 in DNA: TGCGCCAGCAGCTTGGCACTCCTAGCGGGTTTCAATGAGCAGTTCTTC. It is translated as CASSLALLAGFNEQFF.

There are a few counts of this clonotype. The chain uses TRBV6-5 and TRBJ2-1, with D unclear. Germline CDR1 reads MNHEY; CDR2 reads SVGAGI. The V and J ends lost 8 bases and 2 bases respectively, with 10 bases between them. The CDR3 runs to 13 residues. The CDR3 region is CASGVSTYNEQFF. Written as DNA, the CDR3 is TGTGCCAGCGGCGTCTCGACCTACAATGAGCAGTTCTTC.

This clonotype has a handful of counts. This chain joins TRBV27 and TRBJ1-4; 8 bases line up with TRBD1. After removal of 4 bases from V and 6 bases from J, the junction contained 4 bases not matched to a gene. CDR3 length: 14 residues. CDR1 and CDR2 from the germline V gene are MNHEY and SMNVEV (reference sequence). The DNA of the CDR3 is TGTGCCAGCAGTTGGACAGGGAGGGATGAAAAACTGTTTTTT. Its translation is CASSWTGRDEKLFF.

This clonotype was seen a few times. The chain employs TRBV18 and TRBJ2-1; tentatively, D is TRBD1 (5 bases). The germline V and J ends were trimmed by 4 bases and 10 bases, with 23 bases remaining between them. The CDR3 runs 16 residues. CDR1 is KGHSH and CDR2 is LQKENI in the germline V gene. In DNA, the CDR3 is TGTGCCAGCTCACGGGATAGACAGTCGGAGCCAGACGAGCAGTTCTTC. Its protein is CASSRDRQSEPDEQFF. Looking up the rest from reference TRBV18 and TRBJ2-1 gives the full variable domain: NAGVMQNPRHLVRRRGQEARLRCSPMKGHSHVYWYRQLPEEGLKFMVYLQKENIIDESGMPKERFSAEFPKEGPSILRIQQVVRGDSAAYFCASSRDRQSEPDEQFFGPGTRLTVL.

This chain connects TRBV5-6 to TRBJ1-1, with a weak D call TRBD1 (6 bases). Per germline, CDR1 SGHDT and CDR2 YYEEEE. With 1 base removed from V and 7 bases from J, the gap between germline ends came to 14 bases. The CDR3 runs to 14 residues. CDR3 bases: TGTGCCAGCAGCTTGTATTTCAGCAGGGGTGAAGCTTTCTTT. It specifies CASSLYFSRGEAFF. Together with reference TRBV5-6 and TRBJ1-1, the CDR3 gives the full variable domain: DAGVTQSPTHLIKTRGQQVTLRCSPKSGHDTVSWYQQALGQGPQFIFQYYEEEERQRGNFPDRFSGHQFPNYSSELNVNALLLGDSALYLCASSLYFSRGEAFFGQGTRLTVV.

V gene TRBV28 combines with J gene TRBJ2-7; 9 bases are shared with TRBD1. CDR3 length: 15 residues. The trim removed 4 bases at V and 2 bases at J, leaving 6 bases unmatched. Germline values: CDR1 MDHEN, CDR2 SYDVKM. The CDR3 bases are TGTGCCAGCAGTTCATCCGGGACAGGGACCTACGAGCAGTACTTC. It encodes CASSSSGTGTYEQYF.

The rearrangement joins TRBV20-1 to TRBJ2-3; D possibly uses TRBD1 or TRBD2 (5 bases each). The CDR3 sequence is 16 residues long. Per germline, CDR1 DFQATT and CDR2 SNEGSKA (reference sequence). V was pared by 0 bases and J by 0 bases, with 13 bases between. The CDR3 loop reads CSAREDGTTSTDTQYF. The CDR3 DNA is TGCAGTGCTAGAGAAGATGGGACCACGAGCACAGATACGCAGTATTTT.